This TCR beta chain came from a study of blood T cell repertoires in COVID-19. Whole-study context: PBMCs, B-cell-depleted T cells, or T cells were the source of the cDNA or gDNA that made up the material.

Germline-derived CDR1 and CDR2 are MGHRA and YSYEKL. Losses at the gene ends were 1 base for V and 5 bases for J; bases not matched to a gene: 5. The CDR3 extends over 16 amino acids. TCRdb's table, derived via immunoSEQ multiplex PCR, lists solely in-frame clones and lacks some. The repertoire has more than 250,000 clones, around four fifths of them found once; the top ten carry 4.6%. The sequence was obtained from a man in his 60s who had recovered from COVID-19. The specimen was peripheral blood. This sequence joins TRBV4-1 and TRBJ2-5; 12 bases are shared with TRBD2. The CDR3 sequence is CASSQGLAGGPETQYF. In nucleotides, the CDR3 is TGCGCCAGCAGCCAAGGCCTAGCGGGGGGGCCGGAGACCCAGTACTTC.